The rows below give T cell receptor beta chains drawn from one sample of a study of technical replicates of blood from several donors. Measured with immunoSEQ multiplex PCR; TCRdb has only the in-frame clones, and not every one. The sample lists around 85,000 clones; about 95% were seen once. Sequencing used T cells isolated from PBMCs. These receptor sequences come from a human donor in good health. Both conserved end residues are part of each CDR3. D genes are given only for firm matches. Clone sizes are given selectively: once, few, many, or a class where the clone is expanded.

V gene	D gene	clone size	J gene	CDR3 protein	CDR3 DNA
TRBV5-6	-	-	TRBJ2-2	CASSLYYKNTGELFF	TGTGCCAGCAGCCTCTACTATAAAAACACCGGGGAGCTGTTTTTT
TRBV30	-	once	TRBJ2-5	CAWSVLETQYF	TGTGCCTGGAGTGTACTGGAGACCCAGTACTTC
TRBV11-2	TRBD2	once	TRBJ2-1	CASSLGQRGTHEQFF	TGTGCCAGCAGCTTAGGGCAGCGGGGGACCCATGAGCAGTTCTTC
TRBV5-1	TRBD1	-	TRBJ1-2	CASSLRTGGTGYTF	TGCGCCAGCAGCTTAAGGACAGGGGGGACTGGCTACACCTTC
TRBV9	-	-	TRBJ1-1	CASSLMGEGDTEAFF	TGTGCCAGCAGCTTAATGGGGGAGGGGGACACTGAAGCTTTCTTT
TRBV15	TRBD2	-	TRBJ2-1	CATSRLGVLAGEQFF	TGTGCCACCAGCAGACTAGGGGTTTTAGCGGGAGAGCAGTTCTTC
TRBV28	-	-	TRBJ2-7	CASSSRAVLVYEQYF	TGTGCCAGCAGTTCCAGGGCTGTATTGGTCTACGAGCAGTACTTC
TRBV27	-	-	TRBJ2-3	CASSPTGNTDTQYF	TGTGCCAGCAGCCCGACAGGCAACACAGATACGCAGTATTTT
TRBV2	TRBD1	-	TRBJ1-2	CASTSGGNYGYTF	TGTGCCAGCACTTCAGGGGGTAACTATGGCTACACCTTC
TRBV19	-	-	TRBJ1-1	CASSMGGAGTEAFF	TGTGCCAGTAGTATGGGGGGGGCGGGCACTGAAGCTTTCTTT
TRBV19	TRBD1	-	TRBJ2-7	CASSGTAYYEQYF	TGTGCCAGTAGTGGGACAGCTTATTACGAGCAGTACTTC
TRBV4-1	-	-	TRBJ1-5	CASSQVQGDQPQHF	TGCGCCAGCAGCCAAGTCCAGGGCGATCAGCCCCAGCATTTT
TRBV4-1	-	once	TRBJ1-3	CASSQAGSERNTIYF	TGCGCCAGCAGCCAAGCTGGGAGCGAGAGGAACACCATATATTTT
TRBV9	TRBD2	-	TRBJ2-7	CASSVGLAGFYEQYF	TGTGCCAGCAGCGTCGGACTAGCGGGATTTTACGAGCAGTACTTC
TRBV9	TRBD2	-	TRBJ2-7	CASSVSGDLEQYF	TGTGCCAGCAGCGTAAGCGGGGATCTCGAGCAGTACTTC
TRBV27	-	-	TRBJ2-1	CASRPDWIPISYNEQFF	TGTGCCAGCAGACCCGACTGGATCCCCATCTCCTACAATGAGCAGTTCTTC
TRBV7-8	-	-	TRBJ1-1	CASSPKRTGMNTEAFF	TGTGCCAGCAGCCCCAAACGCACAGGGATGAACACTGAAGCTTTCTTT
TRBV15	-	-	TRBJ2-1	CATSREAGIISYNEQFF	TGTGCCACCAGCAGAGAGGCAGGGATAATCTCCTACAATGAGCAGTTCTTC
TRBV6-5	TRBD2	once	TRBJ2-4	CASRTGLAGLSWVF	TGTGCCAGCAGGACCGGACTAGCGGGACTCTCATGGGTCTTC
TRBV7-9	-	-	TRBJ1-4	CASALEGWEKLFF	TGTGCCAGCGCGTTGGAGGGTTGGGAAAAACTGTTTTTT
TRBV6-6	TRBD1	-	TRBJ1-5	CASSLTTGGRGQPQHF	TGTGCCAGCAGTTTGACCACAGGGGGCAGGGGGCAGCCCCAGCATTTT
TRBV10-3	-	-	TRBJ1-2	CAISDFDRRADYGYTF	TGTGCCATCAGTGATTTTGATAGGCGGGCGGACTATGGCTACACCTTC
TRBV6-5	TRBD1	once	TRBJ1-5	CASSDQGAGQPQHF	TGTGCCAGCAGCGACCAGGGGGCAGGTCAGCCCCAGCATTTT
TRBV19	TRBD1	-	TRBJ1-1	CASSTSDRDTEAFF	TGTGCCAGTAGTACCTCCGACAGGGACACTGAAGCTTTCTTT
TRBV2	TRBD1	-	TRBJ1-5	CASISDRDQPQHF	TGTGCCAGCATTTCGGACAGGGACCAGCCCCAGCATTTT
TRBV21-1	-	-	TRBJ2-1	CASSLNPAGPVRDNEQFF	TGTGCCAGCAGCCTCAACCCAGCGGGACCTGTTAGGGACAATGAGCAGTTCTTC
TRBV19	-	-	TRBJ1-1	CASSMTATSTEAFF	TGTGCCAGTAGTATGACAGCTACGAGCACTGAAGCTTTCTTT
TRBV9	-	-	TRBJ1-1	CASSVEGDTEAFF	TGTGCCAGCAGCGTAGAGGGGGACACTGAAGCTTTCTTT
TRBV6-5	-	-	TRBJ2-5	CASRNRVAQYF	TGTGCCAGCAGAAACAGGGTGGCCCAGTACTTC
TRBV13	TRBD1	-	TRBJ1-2	CASSSRQGSSYGYTF	TGTGCCAGCAGCTCAAGACAGGGTTCTAGCTATGGCTACACCTTC
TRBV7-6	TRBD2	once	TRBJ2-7	CASSPVAGENSYEQYF	TGTGCCAGCAGCCCTGTAGCGGGGGAGAACTCCTACGAGCAGTACTTC
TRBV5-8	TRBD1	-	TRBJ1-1	CASSLGRGQGLTEAFF	TGTGCCAGCAGCTTGGGGCGGGGACAGGGTCTCACTGAAGCTTTCTTT
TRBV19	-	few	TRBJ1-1	CASSIWGAEAFF	TGTGCCAGTAGTATTTGGGGCGCAGAAGCTTTCTTT
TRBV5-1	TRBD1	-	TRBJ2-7	CASSLRTGYEQYF	TGCGCCAGCAGCTTGCGGACAGGCTACGAGCAGTACTTC
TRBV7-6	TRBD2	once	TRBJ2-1	CASSPTTSGVDNEQFF	TGTGCCAGCAGCCCCACGACTAGCGGGGTCGACAATGAGCAGTTCTTC
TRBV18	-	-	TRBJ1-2	CASSTYTFIQIPIEGDGYTF	TGTGCCAGCTCAACTTACACTTTTATACAGATCCCAATCGAGGGAGACGGCTACACCTTC
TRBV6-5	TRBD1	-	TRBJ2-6	CASSYRGPGANVLTF	TGTGCCAGCAGTTACAGGGGGCCTGGGGCCAACGTCCTGACTTTC
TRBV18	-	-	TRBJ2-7	CASSQRAFSYEQYF	TGTGCCAGCTCTCAAAGAGCGTTCTCCTACGAGCAGTACTTC
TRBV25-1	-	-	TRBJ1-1	CAGSAPDTEAFF	TGTGCCGGCAGTGCCCCCGACACTGAAGCTTTCTTT
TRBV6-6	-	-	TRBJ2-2	CATGGRSSSGELFF	TGTGCCACCGGGGGTCGATCTAGCTCCGGGGAGCTGTTTTTT
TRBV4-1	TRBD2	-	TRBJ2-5	CASSQEFGSGRGGQETQYF	TGCGCCAGCAGCCAAGAATTCGGGAGCGGGAGAGGTGGCCAAGAGACCCAGTACTTC
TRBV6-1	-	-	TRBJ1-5	CASTEGGVFFFSQHF	TGTGCCAGCACCGAAGGAGGGGTTTTCTTTTTTTCCCAGCATTTT
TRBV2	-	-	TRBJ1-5	CASIQGSSGQPQHF	TGTGCCAGCATCCAGGGGTCGTCTGGCCAGCCCCAGCATTTT
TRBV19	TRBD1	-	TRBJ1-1	CASRQGHQLNTEAFF	TGTGCCAGTAGACAGGGGCACCAATTGAACACTGAAGCTTTCTTT
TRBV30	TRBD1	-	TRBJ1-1	CAWIRGDATEAFF	TGTGCCTGGATCAGGGGGGACGCCACTGAAGCTTTCTTT
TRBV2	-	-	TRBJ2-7	CASSDRNEQYF	TGTGCCAGCAGTGACAGGAACGAGCAGTACTTC
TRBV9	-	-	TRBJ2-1	CASSVAGAGQNPNEQFF	TGTGCCAGCAGCGTAGCGGGAGCGGGACAAAACCCGAATGAGCAGTTCTTC
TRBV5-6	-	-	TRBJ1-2	CASSPDTSLDYGYTF	TGTGCCAGCAGCCCTGACACCTCCCTGGACTATGGCTACACCTTC
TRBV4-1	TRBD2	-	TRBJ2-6	CASSQLRGGVRSSGANVLTF	TGCGCCAGCAGCCAGCTCCGGGGGGGTGTCAGAAGCTCTGGGGCCAACGTCCTGACTTTC
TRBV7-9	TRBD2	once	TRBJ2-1	CASSNRGGLYNEQFF	TGTGCCAGCAGCAACCGGGGGGGCTTATACAATGAGCAGTTCTTC
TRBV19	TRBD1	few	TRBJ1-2	CASSHIGMTGNYGYTF	TGTGCCAGTAGCCATATAGGAATGACAGGGAACTATGGCTACACCTTC
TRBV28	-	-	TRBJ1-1	CASSLLNTEAFF	TGTGCCAGCAGCCTACTAAACACTGAAGCTTTCTTT
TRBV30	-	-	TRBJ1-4	CAWSANTATNEKLFF	TGTGCCTGGAGCGCCAATACAGCAACTAATGAAAAACTGTTTTTT
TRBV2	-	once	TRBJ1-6	CASSQGRGAPGSPLHF	TGTGCCAGCAGCCAGGGTCGGGGGGCCCCTGGCTCACCCCTCCACTTT
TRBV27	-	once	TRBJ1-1	CASSQTWAGNTEAFF	TGTGCCAGCAGCCAAACGTGGGCGGGAAACACTGAAGCTTTCTTT
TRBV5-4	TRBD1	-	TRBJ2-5	CASSTRLGQQETQYF	TGTGCCAGCAGCACCCGGTTGGGACAGCAAGAGACCCAGTACTTC
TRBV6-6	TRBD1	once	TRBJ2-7	CASSYRTGMDDEQYF	TGTGCCAGCAGTTATCGGACAGGGATGGATGACGAGCAGTACTTC
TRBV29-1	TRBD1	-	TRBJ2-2	CSVVQGAVGELFF	TGCAGCGTTGTACAGGGGGCGGTCGGGGAGCTGTTTTTT
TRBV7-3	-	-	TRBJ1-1	CASSLSRNTEAFF	TGTGCCAGCAGCTTAAGTCGGAACACTGAAGCTTTCTTT